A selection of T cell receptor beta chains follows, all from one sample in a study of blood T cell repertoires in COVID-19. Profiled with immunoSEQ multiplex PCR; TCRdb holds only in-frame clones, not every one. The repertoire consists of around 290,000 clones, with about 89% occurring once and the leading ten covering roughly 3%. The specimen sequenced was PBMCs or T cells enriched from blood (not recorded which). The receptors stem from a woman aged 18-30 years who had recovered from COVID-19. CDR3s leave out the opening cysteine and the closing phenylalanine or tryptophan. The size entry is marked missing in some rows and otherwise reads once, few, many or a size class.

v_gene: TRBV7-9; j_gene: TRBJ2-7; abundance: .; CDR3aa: ASSRTGESTYEQY
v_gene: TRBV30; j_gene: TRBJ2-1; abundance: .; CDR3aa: AWSHPGTGGNNEQF
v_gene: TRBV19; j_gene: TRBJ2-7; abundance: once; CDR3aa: ASSRTSGGLSYEQY
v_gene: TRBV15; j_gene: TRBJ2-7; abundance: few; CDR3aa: ATSRGVSGSAYEQY
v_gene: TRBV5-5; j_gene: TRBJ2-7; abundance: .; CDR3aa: ASSFGRGYDEQY
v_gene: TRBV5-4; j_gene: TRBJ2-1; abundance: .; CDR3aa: ASSSPRGDNEQF
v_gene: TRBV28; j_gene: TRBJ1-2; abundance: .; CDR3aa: ASSFGTGSYGYT
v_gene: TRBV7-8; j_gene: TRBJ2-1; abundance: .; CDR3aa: ASSSRDSNSYNEQF
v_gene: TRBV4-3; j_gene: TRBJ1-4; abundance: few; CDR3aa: ASSQTGGHGGEKLF
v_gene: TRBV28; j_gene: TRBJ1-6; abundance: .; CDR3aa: ASSLAPGRDNSPLH
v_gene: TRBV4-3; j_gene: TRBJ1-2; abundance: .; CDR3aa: ASRMDRAANYGYT
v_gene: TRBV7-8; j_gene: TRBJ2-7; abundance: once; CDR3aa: ASSLPGLAGGERGYEQY
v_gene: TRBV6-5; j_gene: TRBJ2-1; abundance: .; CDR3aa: ASSTAAYGGNEQF
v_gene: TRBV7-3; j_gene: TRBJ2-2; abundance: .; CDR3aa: ASGVGLAGSRTGELF
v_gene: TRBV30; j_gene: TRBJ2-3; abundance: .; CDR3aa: AWSAGGPSLDTQY
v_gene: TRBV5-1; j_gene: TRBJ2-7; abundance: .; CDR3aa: ASSLKPLRQGAIGEQY
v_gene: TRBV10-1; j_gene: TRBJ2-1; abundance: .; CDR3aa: ASSEGATSGGYEQF
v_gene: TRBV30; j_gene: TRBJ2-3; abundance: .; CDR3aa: AWSPPETGEADTQY
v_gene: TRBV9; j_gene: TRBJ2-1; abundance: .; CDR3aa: ASSVGAQVVSGPF
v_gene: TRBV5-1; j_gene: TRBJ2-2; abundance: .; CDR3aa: ASSSGGGRIDTGELF
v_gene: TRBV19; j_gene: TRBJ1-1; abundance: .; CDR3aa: ASSPDRATEAF
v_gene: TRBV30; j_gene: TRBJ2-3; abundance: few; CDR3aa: AWSRLAGGAADTQY
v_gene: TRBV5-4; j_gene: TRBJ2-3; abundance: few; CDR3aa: ASSLSGGPRDTQY
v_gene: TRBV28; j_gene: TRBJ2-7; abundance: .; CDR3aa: ASSWWGSSYEQY
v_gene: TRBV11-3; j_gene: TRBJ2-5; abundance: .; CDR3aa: ASSLGGGLQETQY
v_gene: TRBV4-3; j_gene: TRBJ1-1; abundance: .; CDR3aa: ASSQGHTAAEAF
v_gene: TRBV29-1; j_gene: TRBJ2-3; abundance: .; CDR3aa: SVSGRATDTQY
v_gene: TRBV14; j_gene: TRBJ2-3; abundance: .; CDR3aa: ASSPWIVAGFQKSTDTQY